The T cell receptor beta chain under discussion was sequenced for a study of regulatory T cells in long-lasting Graves disease (TCRdb year 2021). General notes on the study: Patients with newly diagnosed Graves' disease had been on antithyroid drugs for under 3 months. Patients with persistent Graves' disease were compared with patients with newly diagnosed Graves' disease using TCR sequencing and RNA sequencing of peripheral blood. The study was conducted in China and was registered as a clinical trial. A total of roughly 35 samples underwent TCR sequencing: about 13 from persistent and approximately 20 from newly diagnosed Graves' disease patients. Broad study findings and their caveats: More public clonotypes were shared among persistent patients (about 2,800) than among newly diagnosed patients (approximately 1,000). Sequencing and analysis were restricted to the TCR beta chain. The authors noted that the small sample size was a limitation that may lower accuracy. Only peripheral blood was studied, because thyroid tissue, the primary lesion, was inaccessible. Persistent Graves' disease patients showed lower TCR Shannon entropy and fewer highly expanded clones than newly diagnosed patients, suggesting clonal expansion. Persistent disease showed preferential use of TRBV28, TRBJ1-2 and TRBJ2-5, whereas newly diagnosed disease favored TRBV20-1 and TRBJ2-1.

Reading the label with the study, this specimen's time point is: newly diagnosed GD, antithyroid drugs for less than 3 months. RNA was extracted from PBMCs in TRIzol for both TCR sequencing and RNA sequencing. The diagnosis of Graves' disease followed American Thyroid Association guidelines. Patients for the study were recruited at an endocrinology department in Xi'an, China. Each patient gave 9 to 10 milliliters of peripheral blood, collected in an EDTA anticoagulant tube. PBMCs were isolated by Ficoll Paque Plus density gradient separation without further T cell sorting. An Agilent 2100 Bioanalyzer and agarose gel were used to check RNA quality, and a NanoDrop 2000 was used to measure RNA concentration. In this sample, this clonotype turned up many times. Its antigen is unknown. No base-level quality is on record; no much larger clone is a single base apart. Library prep was done by multiplex PCR. The instrument given in TCRdb is Illumina HiSeq 4000. iRepertoire HTBI primers and Arm-PCR amplification of CDR3 regions were used to construct TCR beta libraries. Gel purification was performed on PCR products prior to sequencing. As for the authors' bioinformatics: Across samples, fewer than 70 TRBV and 13 to 15 TRBJ segments were identified and used for gene usage analysis of CDR3 amino acid clonotypes. Filtered high-quality paired reads were merged into contigs using COPE and FqMerger. BLAST was used to align contigs to IMGT TRBV, TRBD and TRBJ reference genes, and CDR3 was defined according to IMGT. Any clonotype with a frequency above 0.1% was classified as a highly expanded clone. Shannon entropy served as the measure of repertoire diversity, while the Gini coefficient captured V-J evenness. Clonotypes shared by more than one individual were considered public. TCRdb reran the public reads through fastp at Q25 and MiXCR, keeping productive beta chains. Identical CDR3 protein sequences are pooled into one entry, listed with their most common genes and DNA. It is TCRdb's table, rather than the study itself, that gives the V and J calls and clone size. This sample comprises some 410,000 distinct CDR3 sequences, roughly 17% of them detected only once. Over 8.5% of the sample is in the top ten clones.

V drops 5 bases and J drops 4 bases, leaving 14 bases in between. CDR1 SGHTA and CDR2 FQGNSA are derived from the germline V gene. The CDR3 spans 14 residues, from the cysteine through the phenylalanine. Only the CDR3 DNA stays, 42 bases, in frame from base 1. These data were also filed under a second study, of T cells in Graves' hyperthyroidism and ophthalmopathy. The second study's authors report: Stable Graves' hyperthyroidism was defined as no progression to ophthalmopathy during 18 months of follow-up. Hyperthyroidism patients were newly diagnosed, with disease duration under 2 months, and aged 18 to 65 years. Exclusion was applied to patients with uncontrolled infections, other autoimmune diseases, pregnancy or lactation. Diagnoses were based on clinical symptoms, serum thyroxine and TRAb, thyroid ultrasound and orbital computed tomography. The first round of RT-PCR for the TCR CDR3 was performed with the HTBI primer set and the Qiagen OneStep RT-PCR kit. Most expanded thyroid clonotypes (frequency above 0.001) were also detected in blood, suggesting blood repertoires may reflect thyroid immune responses. A 13 V-J signature model separated ophthalmopathy from stable hyperthyroidism, with 87.88% sensitivity and roughly 81% specificity in cross-validation and 80%/75% in testing. During validation, the model predicted progression to ophthalmopathy a median of approximately 6.5 months ahead of onset, with around 71% sensitivity and about 72% specificity. To identify TCR V-J signatures that set the groups apart, the researchers used a discovery cohort of more than 95 patients, made up of 40 to 45 with Graves' ophthalmopathy and about 60 with stable Graves' hyperthyroidism. Prospective prediction of ophthalmopathy was tested in an independent validation cohort of about 19 hyperthyroidism patients and 15 to 17 patients who later progressed to ophthalmopathy. The 100 or so discovery patients were randomly split 7:3 into training and test sets. Thyroid tissue and blood T-cell repertoires from about six Graves' hyperthyroidism patients were also compared in the study. After sampling, hyperthyroidism patients received methimazole starting at 30 mg daily, and ophthalmopathy patients received high-dose intravenous methylprednisolone. Libraries were constructed in a second round of multiplex PCR, after which size selection and purification were carried out. Libraries were sequenced paired-end with 100 bp reads on an Illumina HiSeq2000. SOAPnuke was used to process the raw data, with reads discarded if the reads contained adapters or uncalled bases, had a mean Phred below 15, or lacked an exact constant-primer or identifier match. High-quality paired reads were merged using COPE v1.2.5, and each unique nucleotide sequence was defined as a clonotype. MiTCR v1.1 was used to align clonotypes to the IMGT TRBV, TRBD and TRBJ reference segments. The analysis included only V-J combinations with a frequency above 0.0001, which together covered 98% to 99.2% of the repertoires. A TCS score was defined as the ratio between F50 (clonal expansion) and ExV (chaos), using BLOSUM62-based TCRdist between CDR3 peptides within each V-J. Welch's t-statistics and random forest reduced 500 to 650 V-J features to fewer than 15, which were used in a naive Bayes classifier (R e1071). No statistical method was used to fix the sample size in advance, and group allocation was not hidden from the investigators. The paper reports TCR Vbeta CDR3 sequencing of approximately 140 peripheral blood samples: 40 to 45 ophthalmopathy, under 80 hyperthyroidism and 17 progressor patients.

Specimen: peripheral blood mononuclear cells (PBMCs), collected at new diagnosis, from a patient treated with antithyroid drugs. The V and J genes are TRBV7-2 and TRBJ1-2, and perhaps TRBD1 as D gene, on 5 matching bases. This sequence was found in a woman in her thirties with Graves disease. Donor details come from another sample of the same person, matched by shared clones. The CDR3 sequence is CASSPGLRGYGYTF. The DNA sequence is as follows: TGTGCCAGCAGCCCAGGACTTAGGGGCTATGGCTACACCTTC.